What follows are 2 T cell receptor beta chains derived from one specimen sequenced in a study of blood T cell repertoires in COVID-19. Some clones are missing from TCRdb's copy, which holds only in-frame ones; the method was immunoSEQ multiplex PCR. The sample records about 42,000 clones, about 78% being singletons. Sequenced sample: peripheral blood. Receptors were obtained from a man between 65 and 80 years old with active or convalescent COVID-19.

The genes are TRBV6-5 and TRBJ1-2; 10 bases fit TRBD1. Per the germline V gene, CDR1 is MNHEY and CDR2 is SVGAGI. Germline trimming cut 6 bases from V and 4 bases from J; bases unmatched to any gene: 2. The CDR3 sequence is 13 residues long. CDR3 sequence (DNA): TGTGCCAGCAGGGGACAGGGGCCCTATGGCTACACCTTC. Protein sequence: CASRGQGPYGYTF.

The CDR3 DNA follows: TGCGCCAGCAGCCAAGCGTCTAGCGGGGGGGCGAGGTGGAATGAGCAGTTCTTC. Protein: CASSQASSGGARWNEQFF. The chain uses TRBV4-1 and TRBJ2-1, with TRBD2 identical over 12 bases. This CDR3 is built from 18 residues. Germline V gene lookup returns CDR1 MGHRA and CDR2 YSYEKL. The V and J ends lost 1 base and 7 bases, in that order; junction bases with no gene match: 11.